The 18 T cell receptor beta chains given below trace back to one sample, sequenced in a study of a mutant IDH1 vaccine in newly diagnosed glioma. The time point is: baseline, week 1 (first vaccination visit). Specified treatment: pre-vaccination baseline after standard-of-care therapy. Measured with immunoSEQ multiplex PCR; TCRdb has only the in-frame clones, and not every one. The sample holds 60,000 to 85,000 clones; 79% are singletons and the top ten take more than 6.5%. This specimen consisted of PBMCs, obtained from a glioma patient treated with radiotherapy, temozolomide or both. The receptors originated from a man aged 45-60 years with glioma.

The table lists this clone with a count of one. The gene calls are TRBV6-5 and TRBJ1-2; possible D gene TRBD1, 6 bases. The V gene lost 8 bases and the J gene lost 4 bases, with 17 bases spanning the gap. Per germline, CDR1 MNHEY and CDR2 SVGAGI. The CDR3 is 14 amino acids. CDR3 nucleotide sequence: TGTGCCAGCGGACGGACAGAGATGACCTATGGCTACACCTTC. Its protein is CASGRTEMTYGYTF.

The gene calls are TRBV19 and TRBJ1-1; a weak D match, TRBD1 (6 bases). The V end was cut by 3 bases, the J end by 4 bases, with 12 bases between. Germline CDR1 LNHDA, CDR2 SQIVND (reference sequence). This CDR3 has 14 amino acids. The CDR3 coding sequence is TGTGCCAGTAGTATGGGGGGCTTTAGCACTGAAGCTTTCTTT. As protein: CASSMGGFSTEAFF.

This clone came up once. Sequence at one end of the junction differs from germline and may be a read error. The V call is TRBV7-7, the J call TRBJ2-5, with 9 bases that match TRBD2. The V gene's germline CDR1 is SSHAT and CDR2 FNYEAQ (reference sequence). The CDR3 covers 15 residues. CDR3 DNA: TGTGCTAGCAGCCCAGGCGGGGGGGGTTTAGAGACCCAGTACTTC. It yields the protein CASSPGGGGLETQYF.

The chain has TRBV7-2 and TRBJ2-2, with 9 bases matching TRBD1. CDR3 length: 16 amino acids. Trimming at V came to 4 bases and at J to 5 bases, leaving 8 bases not matched to a gene. Germline loops: CDR1 SGHTA, CDR2 FQGNSA. CDR3 residues: CASSSAPGQGTGELFF. CDR3 sequence (DNA): TGTGCCAGCAGCTCCGCCCCGGGACAGGGAACCGGGGAGCTGTTTTTT. Looking up the rest from reference TRBV7-2 and TRBJ2-2 gives the full variable domain: GAGVSQSPSNKVTEKGKDVELRCDPISGHTALYWYRQSLGQGLEFLIYFQGNSAPDKSGLPSDRFSAERTGGSVSTLTIQRTQQEDSAVYLCASSSAPGQGTGELFFGEGSRLTVL.

V usage is TRBV6-5 and J usage is TRBJ1-2; D gene uncertain. V gave up 5 bases and J gave up 8 bases, with 15 bases separating them. The CDR3 consists of 13 residues. Germline V lookup: CDR1 MNHEY, CDR2 SVGAGI. The CDR3: CASSPPGRGGYTF. The CDR3 DNA follows: TGTGCCAGCAGTCCCCCAGGAAGAGGAGGCTACACCTTC.

The chain has TRBV7-9 and TRBJ1-1; D gene uncertain. This CDR3 has 14 residues. CDR1 and CDR2 from the germline V gene are SEHNR and FQNEAQ (reference sequence). Trimming removed 2 bases from V and 3 bases from J, with 10 bases in between. CDR3 region: CASSLLSKYTEAFF. The CDR3, as DNA: TGTGCCAGCAGCTTACTATCCAAGTACACTGAAGCTTTCTTT.

The count of this clone is one. The V and J genes are TRBV5-4 and TRBJ2-1; no definite D call. Germline lookup yields CDR1 SGHNT and CDR2 YYREEE (reference sequence). This CDR3 is 14 amino acids long. The V and J ends lost 4 bases and 0 bases respectively, with 8 bases between them. CDR3 sequence: CASSHASSYNEQFF. The CDR3 bases are TGTGCCAGCAGCCATGCGAGCTCCTACAATGAGCAGTTCTTC.

V and J are TRBV5-4 and TRBJ1-4; tentatively, D is TRBD1 (6 bases). CDR3 size: 14 residues. The V gene's germline CDR1 is SGHNT and CDR2 YYREEE (reference sequence). V was cut by 2 bases and J by 6 bases, with 11 bases left in between. In DNA form, the CDR3 reads TGTGCCAGCAGCTTACAGGGTAGGGATGAAAAACTGTTTTTT. Protein: CASSLQGRDEKLFF.

This rearrangement joins TRBV2 to TRBJ1-3; the D is unclear. V lost 2 bases and J lost 4, with 9 bases in between. CDR3 length: 14 amino acids. Germline V lookup: CDR1 SNHLY, CDR2 FYNNEI. CDR3 sequence: CASSETLSGNTIYF. In DNA, the CDR3 is TGTGCCAGCAGTGAAACTCTGTCCGGAAACACCATATATTTT.

This sequence joins TRBV25-1 and TRBJ2-7; 8 bases match TRBD1. The CDR3 length is 14 residues. Looked up from germline, CDR1 is MGHDK and CDR2 is SYGVNS. The J segment lost 3 bases and the V segment lost 4 bases, leaving 5 bases of the junction unmatched. DNA of the CDR3: TGTGCCAGCAGTGGATCAGGGGGCTTCTACGAGCAGTACTTC. Amino acid sequence: CASSGSGGFYEQYF.

V usage is TRBV6-5 and J usage is TRBJ2-2; 8 nucleotides agree with TRBD1. Germline CDR1 MNHEY, CDR2 SVGAGI. This CDR3 comprises 15 residues. The junction had 2 bases not matched to a gene; V was cut back by 2 bases and J by 3 bases. CDR3 DNA sequence: TGTGCCAGCAGTTACGGGACAGGCGACACCGGGGAGCTGTTTTTT. Its protein is CASSYGTGDTGELFF.

The chain combines TRBV30 with TRBJ1-3; 7 bases fit TRBD1. CDR3 size: 12 residues. CDR1 and CDR2 (germline): GTSNPN, SVGIG (reference sequence). V gave up 5 bases and J gave up 2 bases; unmatched junction bases: 0. CDR3 in DNA: TGTGCCTGGGGGACAGCTGGAAACACCATATATTTT. It encodes CAWGTAGNTIYF.

DNA of the CDR3: TGTGCCAGCACCTCCCAGGGGTTCTCCGGGGAGCTGTTTTTT. Protein: CASTSQGFSGELFF. The chain recombines TRBV6-6 with TRBJ2-2; D may be TRBD1 (6 bases). The CDR3 covers 14 residues. In germline, CDR1 is MNHNY, CDR2 SVGAGI (reference sequence). V was pared by 7 bases and J by 6 bases, with 15 bases between.

This clone was counted a few times. The gene calls are TRBV2 and TRBJ2-7, with D unclear. The CDR3 is made up of 12 amino acids. CDR1 SNHLY and CDR2 FYNNEI come from the germline V gene. V lost 6 bases to trimming and J lost 2 bases, with 8 bases between them. This chain's CDR3 is CASSLPPYEQYF. The CDR3 DNA reads as TGTGCCAGCAGCCTGCCCCCCTACGAGCAGTACTTC.

This chain links TRBV21-1 with TRBJ1-2. TRBV21-1 is listed as a pseudogene. CDR3 length: 15 amino acids. CDR3 nucleotide sequence: TGTGCCAGCAGCAAAGAGGACGGGGGGGTGGGTGGCTACACCTTC. Protein: CASSKEDGGVGGYTF.

This chain links TRBV5-4 with TRBJ2-1; D might be TRBD1 or TRBD2, each matching 5 bases. V shed 5 bases and J shed 8 bases, with 11 bases lying between them. CDR1 and CDR2 (germline): SGHNT, YYREEE (reference sequence). CDR3 length equals 12 residues. The CDR3 DNA sequence: TGTGCCAGCAGTTGGGACGTCGATGAGCAGTTCTTC. It translates to CASSWDVDEQFF.

This clone was detected a few times. The chain has TRBV29-1 and TRBJ2-2; D is uncertain. The CDR3 covers 13 residues. The V and J ends lost 1 base and 5 bases respectively, with 8 bases between them. CDR1 SQVTM and CDR2 ANQGSEA come from the germline V gene. The CDR3 DNA reads TGCAGCGTTGAAGGGGTGGGGACCGGGGAGCTGTTTTTT. Translated: CSVEGVGTGELFF.

This clone came up a few times. This chain links TRBV4-3 with TRBJ1-5; the D is unclear. V lost 1 base, J lost 0 bases, and 10 bases lay in between. The CDR3 covers 16 residues. Per the germline V gene, CDR1 is LGHNA and CDR2 is YSLEER. The CDR3 DNA is TGCGCCAGCAGCCAAGCTGCAGATTATAGCAATCAGCCCCAGCATTTT. It is translated as CASSQAADYSNQPQHF.